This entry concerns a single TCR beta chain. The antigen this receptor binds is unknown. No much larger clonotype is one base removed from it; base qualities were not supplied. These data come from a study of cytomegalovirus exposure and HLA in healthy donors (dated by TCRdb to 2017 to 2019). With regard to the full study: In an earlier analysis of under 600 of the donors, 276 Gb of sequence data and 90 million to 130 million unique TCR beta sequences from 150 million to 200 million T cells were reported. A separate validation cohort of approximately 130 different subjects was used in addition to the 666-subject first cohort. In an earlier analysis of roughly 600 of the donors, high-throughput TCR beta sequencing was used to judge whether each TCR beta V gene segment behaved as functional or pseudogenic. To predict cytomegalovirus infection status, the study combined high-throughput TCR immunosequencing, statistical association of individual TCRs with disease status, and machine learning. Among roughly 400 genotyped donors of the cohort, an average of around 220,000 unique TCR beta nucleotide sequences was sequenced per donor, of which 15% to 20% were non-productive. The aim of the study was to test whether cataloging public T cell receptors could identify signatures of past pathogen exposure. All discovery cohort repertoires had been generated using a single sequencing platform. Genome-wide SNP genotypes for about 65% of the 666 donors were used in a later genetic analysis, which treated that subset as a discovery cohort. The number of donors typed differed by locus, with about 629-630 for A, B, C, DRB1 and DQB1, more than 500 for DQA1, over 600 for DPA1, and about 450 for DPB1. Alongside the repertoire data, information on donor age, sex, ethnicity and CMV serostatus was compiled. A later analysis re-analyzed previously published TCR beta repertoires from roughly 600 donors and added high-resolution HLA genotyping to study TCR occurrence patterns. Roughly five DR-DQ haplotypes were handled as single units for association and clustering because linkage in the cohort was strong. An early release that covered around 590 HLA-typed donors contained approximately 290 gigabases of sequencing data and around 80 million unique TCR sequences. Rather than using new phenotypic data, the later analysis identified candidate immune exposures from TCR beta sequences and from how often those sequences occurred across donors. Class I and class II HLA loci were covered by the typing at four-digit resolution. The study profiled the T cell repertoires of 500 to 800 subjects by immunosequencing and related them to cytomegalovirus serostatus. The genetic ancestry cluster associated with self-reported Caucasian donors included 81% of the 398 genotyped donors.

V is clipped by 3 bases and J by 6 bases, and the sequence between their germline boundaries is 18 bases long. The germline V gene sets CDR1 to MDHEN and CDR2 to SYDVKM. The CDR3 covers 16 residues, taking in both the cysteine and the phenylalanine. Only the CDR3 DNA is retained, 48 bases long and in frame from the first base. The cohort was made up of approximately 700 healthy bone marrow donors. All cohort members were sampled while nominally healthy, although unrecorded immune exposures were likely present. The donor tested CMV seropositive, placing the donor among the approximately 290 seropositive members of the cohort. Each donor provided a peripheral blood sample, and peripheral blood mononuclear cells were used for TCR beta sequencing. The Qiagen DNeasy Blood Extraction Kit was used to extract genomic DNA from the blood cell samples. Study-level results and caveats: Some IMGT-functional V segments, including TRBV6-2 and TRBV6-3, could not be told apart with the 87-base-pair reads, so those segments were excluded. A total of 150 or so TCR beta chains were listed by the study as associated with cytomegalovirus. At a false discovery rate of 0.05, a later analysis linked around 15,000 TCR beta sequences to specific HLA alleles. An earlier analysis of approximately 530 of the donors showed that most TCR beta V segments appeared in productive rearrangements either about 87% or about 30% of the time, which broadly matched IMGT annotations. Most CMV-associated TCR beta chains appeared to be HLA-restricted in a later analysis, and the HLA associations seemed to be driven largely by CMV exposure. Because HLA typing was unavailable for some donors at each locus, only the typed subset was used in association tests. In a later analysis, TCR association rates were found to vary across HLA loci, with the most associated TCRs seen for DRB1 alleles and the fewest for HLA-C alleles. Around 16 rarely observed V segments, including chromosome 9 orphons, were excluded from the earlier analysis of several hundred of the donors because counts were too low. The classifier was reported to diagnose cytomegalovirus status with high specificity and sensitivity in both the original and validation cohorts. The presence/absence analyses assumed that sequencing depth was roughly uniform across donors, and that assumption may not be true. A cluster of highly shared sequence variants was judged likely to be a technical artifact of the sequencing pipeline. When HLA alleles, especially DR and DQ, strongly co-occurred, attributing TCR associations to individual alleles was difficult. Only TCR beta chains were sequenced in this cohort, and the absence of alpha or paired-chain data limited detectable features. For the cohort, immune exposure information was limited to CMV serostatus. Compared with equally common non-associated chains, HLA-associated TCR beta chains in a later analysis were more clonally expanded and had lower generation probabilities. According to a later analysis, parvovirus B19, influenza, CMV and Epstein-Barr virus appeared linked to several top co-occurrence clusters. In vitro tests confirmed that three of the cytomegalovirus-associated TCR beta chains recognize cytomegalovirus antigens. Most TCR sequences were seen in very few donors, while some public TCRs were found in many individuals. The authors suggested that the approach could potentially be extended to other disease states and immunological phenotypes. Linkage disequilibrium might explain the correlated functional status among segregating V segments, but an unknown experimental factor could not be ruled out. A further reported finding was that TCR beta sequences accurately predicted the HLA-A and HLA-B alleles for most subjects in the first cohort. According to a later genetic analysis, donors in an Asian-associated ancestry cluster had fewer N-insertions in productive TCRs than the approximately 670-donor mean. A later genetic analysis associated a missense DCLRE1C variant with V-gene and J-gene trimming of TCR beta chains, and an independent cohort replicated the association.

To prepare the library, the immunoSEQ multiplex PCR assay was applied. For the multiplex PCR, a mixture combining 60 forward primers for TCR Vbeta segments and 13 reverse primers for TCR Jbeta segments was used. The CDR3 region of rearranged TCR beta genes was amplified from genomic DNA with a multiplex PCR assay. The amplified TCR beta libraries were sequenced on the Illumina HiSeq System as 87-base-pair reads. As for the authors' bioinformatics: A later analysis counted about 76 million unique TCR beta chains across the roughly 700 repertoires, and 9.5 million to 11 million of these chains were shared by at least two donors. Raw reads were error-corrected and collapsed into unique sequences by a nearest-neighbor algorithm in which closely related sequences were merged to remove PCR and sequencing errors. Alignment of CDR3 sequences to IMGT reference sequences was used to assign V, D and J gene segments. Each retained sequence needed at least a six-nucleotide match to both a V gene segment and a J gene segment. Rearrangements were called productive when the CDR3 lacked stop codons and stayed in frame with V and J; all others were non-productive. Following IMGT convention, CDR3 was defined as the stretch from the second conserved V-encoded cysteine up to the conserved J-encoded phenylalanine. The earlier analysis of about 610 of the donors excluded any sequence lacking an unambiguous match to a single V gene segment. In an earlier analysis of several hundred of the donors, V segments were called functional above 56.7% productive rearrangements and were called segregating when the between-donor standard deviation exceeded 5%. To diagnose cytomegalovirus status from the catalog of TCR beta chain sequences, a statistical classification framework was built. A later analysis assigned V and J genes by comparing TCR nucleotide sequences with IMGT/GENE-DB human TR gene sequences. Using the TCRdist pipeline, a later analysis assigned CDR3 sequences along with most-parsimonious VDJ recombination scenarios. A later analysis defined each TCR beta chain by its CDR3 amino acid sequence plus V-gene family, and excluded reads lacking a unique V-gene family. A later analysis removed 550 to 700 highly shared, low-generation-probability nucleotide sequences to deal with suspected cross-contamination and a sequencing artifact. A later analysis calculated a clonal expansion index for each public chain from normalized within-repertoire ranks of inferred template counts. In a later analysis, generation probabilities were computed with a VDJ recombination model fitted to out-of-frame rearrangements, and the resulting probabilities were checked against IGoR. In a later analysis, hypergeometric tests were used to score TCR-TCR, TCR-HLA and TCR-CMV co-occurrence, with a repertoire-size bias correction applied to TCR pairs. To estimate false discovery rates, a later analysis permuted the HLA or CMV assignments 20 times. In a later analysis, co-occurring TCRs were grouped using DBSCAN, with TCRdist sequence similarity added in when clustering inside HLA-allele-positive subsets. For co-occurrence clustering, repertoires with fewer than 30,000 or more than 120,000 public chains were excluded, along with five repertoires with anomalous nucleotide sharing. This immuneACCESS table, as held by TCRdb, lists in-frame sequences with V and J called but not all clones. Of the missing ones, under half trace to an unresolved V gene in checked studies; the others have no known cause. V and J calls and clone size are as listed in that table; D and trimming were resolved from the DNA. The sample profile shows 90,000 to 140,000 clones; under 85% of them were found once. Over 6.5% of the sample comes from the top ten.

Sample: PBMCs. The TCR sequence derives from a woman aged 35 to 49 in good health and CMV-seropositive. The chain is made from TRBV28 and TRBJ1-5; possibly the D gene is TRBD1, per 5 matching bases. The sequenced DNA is TGTGCCAGCAGTTTTGGTGTATATCAGGGAGGTCAGCCCCAGCATTTT. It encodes CASSFGVYQGGQPQHF.